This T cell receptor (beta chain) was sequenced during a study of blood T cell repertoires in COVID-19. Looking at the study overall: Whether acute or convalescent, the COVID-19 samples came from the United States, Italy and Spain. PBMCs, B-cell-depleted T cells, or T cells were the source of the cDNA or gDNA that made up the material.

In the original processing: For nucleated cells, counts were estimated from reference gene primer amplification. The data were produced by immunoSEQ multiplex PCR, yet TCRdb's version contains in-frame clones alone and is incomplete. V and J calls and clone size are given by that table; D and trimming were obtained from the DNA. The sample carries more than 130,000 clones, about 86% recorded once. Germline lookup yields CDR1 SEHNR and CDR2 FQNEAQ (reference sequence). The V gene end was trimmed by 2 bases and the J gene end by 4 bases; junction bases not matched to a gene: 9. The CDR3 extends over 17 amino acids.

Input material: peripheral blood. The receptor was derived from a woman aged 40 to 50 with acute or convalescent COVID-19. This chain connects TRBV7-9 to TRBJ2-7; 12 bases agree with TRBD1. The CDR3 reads CASSLLLPGQGAYEQYF. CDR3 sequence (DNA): TGTGCCAGCAGCTTACTATTGCCGGGACAGGGGGCGTACGAGCAGTACTTC.